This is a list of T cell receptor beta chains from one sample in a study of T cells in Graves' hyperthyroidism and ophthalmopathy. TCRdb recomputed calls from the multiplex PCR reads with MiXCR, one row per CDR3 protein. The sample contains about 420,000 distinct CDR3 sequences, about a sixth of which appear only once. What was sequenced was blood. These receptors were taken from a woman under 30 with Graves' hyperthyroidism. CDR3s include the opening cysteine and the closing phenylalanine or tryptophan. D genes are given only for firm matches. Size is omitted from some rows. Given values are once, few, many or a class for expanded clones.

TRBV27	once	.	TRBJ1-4	CASSLAGVDEKLFF	TGTGCCAGCAGTTTGGCTGGGGTCGATGAAAAACTGTTTTTT
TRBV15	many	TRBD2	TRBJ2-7	CATSKGRGANEQYF	TGTGCCACCAGCAAGGGGCGGGGGGCTAACGAGCAGTACTTC
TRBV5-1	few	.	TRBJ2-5	CASSLGGLRETQYF	TGCGCCAGCAGCTTGGGGGGCCTCCGGGAGACCCAGTACTTC
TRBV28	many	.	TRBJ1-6	CASNTGQVALHF	TGTGCCAGCAATACAGGGCAAGTGGCCCTCCACTTT
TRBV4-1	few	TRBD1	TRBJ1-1	CASSHTDRGLMGAFF	TGCGCCAGCAGCCACACGGACAGGGGGCTAATGGGCGCTTTCTTT
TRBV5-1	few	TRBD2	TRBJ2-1	CASSPTGLTYNEQFF	TGCGCCAGCAGCCCGACGGGACTAACCTACAATGAGCAGTTCTTC
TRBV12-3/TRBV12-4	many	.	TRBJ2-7	CASSLGGNYEQYF	TGTGCCAGCAGTTTAGGGGGAAATTACGAGCAGTACTTC
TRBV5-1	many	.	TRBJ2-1	CASSPVASPLNEQFF	TGCGCCAGCAGCCCCGTGGCTAGCCCCCTCAATGAGCAGTTCTTC
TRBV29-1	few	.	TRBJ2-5	CSVVGSPYQETQYF	TGCAGCGTTGTCGGGTCCCCGTACCAAGAGACCCAGTACTTC
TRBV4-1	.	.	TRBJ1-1	CASSQSGGGATEAFF	TGCGCCAGCAGCCAATCAGGAGGAGGGGCCACTGAAGCTTTCTTT
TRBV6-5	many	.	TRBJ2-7	CASSYTGDGEQQYF	TGTGCCAGCAGTTACACGGGGGACGGGGAGCAGCAGTACTTC
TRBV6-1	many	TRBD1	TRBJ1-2	CASRRQGASNYGYTF	TGTGCCAGCAGACGACAGGGGGCGAGTAACTATGGCTACACCTTC
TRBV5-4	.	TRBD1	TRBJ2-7	CASSLGTGAQSYEQYF	TGTGCCAGCAGCTTGGGGACAGGGGCGCAGTCTTACGAGCAGTACTTC
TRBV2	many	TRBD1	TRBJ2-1	CAKWDSTYNEQFF	TGTGCCAAGTGGGACAGCACCTACAATGAGCAGTTCTTC
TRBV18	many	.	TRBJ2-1	CASSRLGAGNEQFF	TGTGCCAGCTCACGGTTAGGGGCGGGGAATGAGCAGTTCTTC
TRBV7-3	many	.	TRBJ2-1	CASSRLEASYNEQFF	TGTGCCAGCAGTCGACTAGAGGCCTCCTACAATGAGCAGTTCTTC
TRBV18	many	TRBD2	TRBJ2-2	CASSSREATNTGELFF	TGTGCCAGCTCATCTCGGGAGGCGACCAACACCGGGGAGCTGTTTTTT
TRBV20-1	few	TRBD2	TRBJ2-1	CSAREGSSGRAGEQFF	TGCAGTGCTAGAGAAGGGAGTAGCGGGAGGGCGGGGGAGCAGTTCTTC
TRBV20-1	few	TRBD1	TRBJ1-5	CSARAGTGSDQPQHF	TGCAGTGCTAGAGCCGGGACAGGGTCGGATCAGCCCCAGCATTTT
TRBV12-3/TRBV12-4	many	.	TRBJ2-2	CASSLKAGPGELFF	TGTGCCAGCAGCCTAAAGGCAGGGCCCGGGGAGCTGTTTTTT
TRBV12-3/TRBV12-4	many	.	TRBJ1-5	CASSPRADHSNQPQHF	TGTGCCAGCAGTCCAAGGGCAGACCATAGCAATCAGCCCCAGCATTTT
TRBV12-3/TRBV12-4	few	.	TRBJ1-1	CASSFWDKREAFF	TGTGCCAGCAGTTTCTGGGATAAACGGGAAGCTTTCTTT
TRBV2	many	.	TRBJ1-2	CASQLREDYGYTF	TGTGCCAGTCAGCTTCGGGAAGACTATGGCTACACCTTC
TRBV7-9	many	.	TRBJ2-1	CASSPYAGAHNEQFF	TGTGCCAGCAGCCCCTATGCGGGGGCCCACAATGAGCAGTTCTTC
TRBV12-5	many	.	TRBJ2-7	CASGFLLSQNERNEQYF	TGTGCTAGTGGTTTTCTTCTTAGCCAAAATGAACGGAACGAGCAGTACTTC
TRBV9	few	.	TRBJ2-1	CASSVSERTPYNEQFF	TGTGCCAGCAGCGTTTCGGAAAGGACGCCGTATAATGAGCAGTTCTTC
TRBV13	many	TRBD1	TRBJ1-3	CASSRLGQGFGNTIYF	TGTGCCAGCAGCCGTCTGGGACAGGGTTTTGGAAACACCATATATTTT
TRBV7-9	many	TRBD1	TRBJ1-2	CASSLLGQGARVGYTF	TGTGCCAGCAGCTTACTGGGACAGGGGGCTCGAGTTGGCTACACCTTC
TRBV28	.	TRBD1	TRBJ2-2	CASSRVTGATGELFF	TGTGCCAGCAGCCGAGTTACAGGGGCCACCGGGGAGCTGTTTTTT
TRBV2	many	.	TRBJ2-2	CASKEGSTLTGELFF	TGTGCCAGCAAAGAGGGGAGCACCTTAACCGGGGAGCTGTTTTTT
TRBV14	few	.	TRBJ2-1	CASSPGINSNEQFF	TGTGCCAGCAGCCCCGGGATTAATTCCAATGAGCAGTTCTTC
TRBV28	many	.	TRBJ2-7	CASSLRGFKQYF	TGTGCCAGCAGTTTGAGGGGGTTCAAGCAGTACTTC
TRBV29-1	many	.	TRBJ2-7	CSVGYNEQYF	TGCAGCGTTGGGTACAACGAGCAGTACTTC
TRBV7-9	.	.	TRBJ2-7	CASNDYLSSYEQYF	TGTGCCAGCAACGACTACCTAAGCTCCTACGAGCAGTACTTC
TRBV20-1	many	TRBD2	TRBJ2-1	CSAGTSGGDEQFF	TGCAGTGCTGGGACTAGCGGGGGTGATGAGCAGTTCTTC
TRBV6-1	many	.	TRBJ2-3	CASSYPGASTDTQYF	TGTGCCAGCAGTTACCCCGGAGCTAGCACAGATACGCAGTATTTT
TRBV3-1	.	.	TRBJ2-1	CASSQEGGLFYNEQFF	TGTGCCAGCAGCCAAGAGGGGGGATTATTCTACAATGAGCAGTTCTTC
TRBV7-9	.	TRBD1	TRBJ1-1	CASSPRQGNWRDTEAFF	TGTGCCAGCAGCCCTCGACAGGGAAATTGGCGGGACACTGAAGCTTTCTTT
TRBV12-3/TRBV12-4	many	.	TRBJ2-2	CASSFSGSTGELFF	TGTGCCAGCAGTTTTTCCGGGTCCACCGGGGAGCTGTTTTTT
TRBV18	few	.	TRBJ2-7	CASPSGGTARRSSYEQYF	TGTGCCAGCCCATCAGGGGGGACAGCCCGTAGGAGCTCCTACGAGCAGTACTTC
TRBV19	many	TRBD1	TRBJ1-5	CASTRQGGDQPQHF	TGTGCCAGTACAAGACAGGGGGGGGACCAGCCCCAGCATTTT
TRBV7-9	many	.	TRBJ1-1	CASSGGGRMNTEAFF	TGTGCCAGCAGCGGAGGTGGGCGGATGAACACTGAAGCTTTCTTT